These 17 T cell receptor beta chains share one sample of origin, sequenced in a study of blood T cells in healthy people across ages. For the second PCR, which ran for 7 to 11 cycles, a sample-barcoded 5' primer and a J-beta primer mix were used. A single record per CDR3 protein comes from TCRdb applying MiXCR to the 5' RACE reads. This sample has some 1.5 million distinct CDR3 sequences, with 25% to 30% found just once. Sequencing input: blood. All receptors derive from a woman younger than 45 in good health.

This clonotype has ten or more counts. This rearrangement joins TRBV10-3 to TRBJ1-5; the D is unclear. V was pared by 0 bases and J by 4 bases, with 7 bases between. CDR1 and CDR2 from the germline V gene are ENHRY and SYGVKD. The CDR3 has 14 residues. The CDR3 here is CAISESTGNQPQHF. DNA of the CDR3: TGTGCCATCAGTGAGTCGACGGGAAATCAGCCCCAGCATTTT.

This clonotype has only a few counts. The V and J genes are TRBV3-1 and TRBJ2-3, with 8 bases that match TRBD1. The CDR3 extends over 17 amino acids. Germline loops: CDR1 LGHDT, CDR2 YNNKEL (reference sequence). With V trimmed by 0 bases and J by 0 bases, 5 bases remained unmatched. The CDR3 region has the DNA TGTGCCAGCAGCCAAGATAGGACAGGGAGCAGCACAGATACGCAGTATTTT. The encoded protein is CASSQDRTGSSTDTQYF.

This chain connects TRBV6-6 to TRBJ1-2, with D possibly matching TRBD1 (6 bases). Trimming pared 5 bases from V and 7 bases from J, leaving 23 bases between. The CDR3 consists of 16 residues. The germline V gene has CDR1 MNHNY and CDR2 SVGAGI (reference sequence). The CDR3 region is CASSTAVFGGSPGYTF. The CDR3 coding sequence is TGTGCCAGCAGTACCGCCGTTTTCGGGGGCTCGCCTGGCTACACCTTC.

This clonotype has just a few counts. The chain is built from TRBV5-1 and TRBJ2-1, with 8 bases matching TRBD2. Trimming took 4 bases from V and 6 from J; bases not matched to a gene: 21. Germline values: CDR1 SGHRS, CDR2 YFSETQ. The CDR3 extends over 19 amino acids. CDR3 nucleotides: TGCGCCAGCAGCCTAGGGACGGGGCGGTTGAGCGGGAGACCCAATGAGCAGTTCTTC. Its protein is CASSLGTGRLSGRPNEQFF. Combining the CDR3 with reference TRBV5-1 and TRBJ2-1 gives the whole variable domain KAGVTQTPRYLIKTRGQQVTLSCSPISGHRSVSWYQQTPGQGLQFLFEYFSETQRNKGNFPGRFSGRQFSNSRSEMNVSTLELGDSALYLCASSLGTGRLSGRPNEQFFGPGTRLTVL.

This rearrangement joins TRBV5-1 to TRBJ1-2; D ambiguous. V lost 1 base, J lost 3 bases, and 10 bases lay in between. CDR1 SGHRS and CDR2 YFSETQ come from the germline V gene. The CDR3 contains 14 residues. This CDR3 reads CASSLYDIDYGYTF. The CDR3 nucleotides read TGCGCCAGCAGCTTGTATGACATCGACTATGGCTACACCTTC.

In its sample, this clonotype was seen many times. This chain uses TRBV5-1 with TRBJ2-6; D might be TRBD2 (6 bases). Germline lookup yields CDR1 SGHRS and CDR2 YFSETQ. The CDR3 has 18 amino acids. With 1 base removed from V and 0 bases from J, the gap between germline ends came to 14 bases. This CDR3 reads CASSLSAGSLSGANVLTF. In DNA, the CDR3 is TGCGCCAGCAGCTTGTCGGCGGGGTCCCTCTCTGGGGCCAACGTCCTGACTTTC.

This clonotype was observed many times. The chain uses TRBV29-1 and TRBJ2-7; 7 nucleotides match TRBD2. CDR1 SQVTM and CDR2 ANQGSEA come from the germline V gene. The CDR3 sequence is 14 residues long. The junction had 9 bases not matched to a gene; V was cut back by 4 bases and J by 3 bases. CDR3 nucleotide sequence: TGCAGCGTTGGCCATCGGGAGGCGGGCTACGAGCAGTACTTC. Translation: CSVGHREAGYEQYF.

The chain combines TRBV20-1 with TRBJ1-6; D is ambiguous. The CDR3 has 12 amino acids. Between the trimmed V and J ends, which lost 6 bases and 7 bases, there was a span of 10 bases. CDR1 DFQATT and CDR2 SNEGSKA come from the germline V gene (reference sequence). The CDR3 loop reads CSATNGNSPLHF. CDR3 in DNA: TGCAGTGCAACTAACGGGAATTCACCCCTCCACTTT.

This clonotype was detected a few times. This rearrangement joins TRBV20-1 to TRBJ1-1; 7 bases match TRBD1. CDR1 is DFQATT and CDR2 is SNEGSKA in the germline V gene (reference sequence). Losses at the gene ends were 4 bases for V and 3 bases for J; bases not matched to a gene: 2. This CDR3 has 12 residues. The CDR3 loop reads CSATGQDTEAFF. The DNA of the CDR3 is TGCAGTGCTACTGGACAGGACACTGAAGCTTTCTTT.

J is TRBJ2-2 and V is TRBV14; D gene ambiguous. Trimming pared 5 bases from V and 1 base from J, leaving 11 bases between. CDR3 size: 15 residues. The germline gives CDR1 SGHDN, CDR2 FVKESK. The CDR3 bases are TGTGCCAGCAGCGACTGGATAGGGAACACCGGGGAGCTGTTTTTT. Protein: CASSDWIGNTGELFF. The full variable domain, with the rest looked up from reference TRBV14 and TRBJ2-2, is EAGVTQFPSHSVIEKGQTVTLRCDPISGHDNLYWYRRVMGKEIKFLLHFVKESKQDESGMPNNRFLAERTGGTYSTLKVQPAELEDSGVYFCASSDWIGNTGELFFGEGSRLTVL.

This clonotype was detected only a few times. V is TRBV4-1 and J is TRBJ1-1, with D possibly TRBD1 on 5 matching bases. CDR1 MGHRA and CDR2 YSYEKL come from the germline V gene. The CDR3 covers 15 residues. The V end was cut by 7 bases, the J end by 3 bases, with 18 bases between. The CDR3 loop is CASILRTGGDTEAFF. CDR3 DNA sequence: TGCGCCAGCATCTTAAGAACTGGGGGGGACACTGAAGCTTTCTTT.

This chain joins TRBV6-2 or TRBV6-3 and TRBJ1-5; 7 bases line up with TRBD1. Germline values: CDR1 MNHEY, CDR2 SVGEGT. Losses at the gene ends were 2 bases for V and 0 bases for J; bases not matched to a gene: 1. The CDR3 is made up of 15 amino acids. Here the CDR3 DNA reads TGTGCCAGCAGTTACAGGGGGCTTAGCAATCAGCCCCAGCATTTT. The encoded protein is CASSYRGLSNQPQHF.

This clonotype was recorded at least ten times. V and J are TRBV7-6 and TRBJ2-4; 14 bases map to TRBD2. Germline loops: CDR1 SGHVS, CDR2 FNYEAQ. With 1 base clipped from V and 0 bases from J, the junction kept 2 bases outside the gene matches. There are 18 residues in the CDR3. The CDR3 here is CASSLGLAGGPAKNIQYF. The CDR3 DNA follows: TGTGCCAGCAGCTTAGGACTAGCGGGAGGGCCAGCCAAAAACATTCAGTACTTC.

Remarks on this clonotype: One end of the junction does not line up with germline, which may come from a read error. The chain has TRBV10-2 and TRBJ1-1, with a possible D match to TRBD1 (5 bases). This CDR3 contains 13 residues. CDR1 and CDR2 (germline): WSHSY, SAAADI. The DNA of the CDR3 is TGCGCCAGCAGTGTCGTCATGGACACTGAGGCTTTCTTT. Amino acid sequence: CASSVVMDTEAFF.

V is TRBV24-1 and J is TRBJ2-1; TRBD2 aligns across 9 bases. The assigned J gene may be wrong: the sequence end matches TRBJ2-7 better. Germline V gene lookup returns CDR1 KGHDR and CDR2 SFDVKD. The CDR3 has 15 amino acids. The CDR3 reads CATSGGGRDYNEQYF. CDR3 DNA sequence: TGTGCCACCAGTGGTGGCGGGAGGGATTACAATGAGCAGTACTTC.

The chain carries TRBV28 and TRBJ1-4; a possible D gene is TRBD1 (6 bases). This CDR3 has 15 residues. Germline CDR1 is MDHEN and CDR2 is SYDVKM. V shed 10 bases and J shed 6 bases, with 21 bases lying between them. CDR3 coding DNA: TGTGCCACCTCGCCTCTAGGGGGGGCGTATGAAAAACTGTTTTTT. It is translated as CATSPLGGAYEKLFF. The entire variable domain, with the rest obtained from reference TRBV28 and TRBJ1-4, is as follows: DVKVTQSSRYLVKRTGEKVFLECVQDMDHENMFWYRQDPGLGLRLIYFSYDVKMKEKGDIPEGYSVSREKKERFSLILESASTNQTSMYLCATSPLGGAYEKLFFGSGTQLSVL.

V and J are TRBV7-9 and TRBJ1-2; 7 nucleotides align to TRBD1. With V trimmed by 5 bases and J by 3 bases, 6 bases remained unmatched. The length of the CDR3 is 14 residues. Germline CDR1 reads SEHNR; CDR2 reads FQNEAQ (reference sequence). CDR3 nucleotides: TGTGCCAGCAGCCGGGACAGATATTACTATGGCTACACCTTC. Its protein product is CASSRDRYYYGYTF.